What follows are 15 T cell receptor beta chains derived from one specimen sequenced in a study of blood T cell repertoires in COVID-19. Data came from immunoSEQ multiplex PCR; TCRdb stores just in-frame clones and leaves some out. The profile shows 18,000 or so clones, roughly 87% of them singletons. Sequencing input: peripheral blood. The receptors stem from a man aged 55 to 70 with active COVID-19.

J is TRBJ2-2 and V is TRBV4-1, with TRBD2 as a possible D gene (5 bases). Germline values: CDR1 MGHRA, CDR2 YSYEKL. CDR3 length: 18 residues. Trimming pared 0 bases from V and 0 bases from J, leaving 14 bases between. Here the CDR3 DNA reads TGCGCCAGCAGCCAAGATTCACGTCGGGGTTCGAACACCGGGGAGCTGTTTTTT. Translating gives CASSQDSRRGSNTGELFF.

The chain is built from TRBV6-2 or TRBV6-3 and TRBJ1-1; unclear D gene. The CDR3 is 16 residues long. Germline CDR1 is MNHEY and CDR2 is SVGEGT. Trimming removed 2 bases at V and 0 bases at J, with 13 bases between. The CDR3 nucleotides are TGTGCCAGCAGTTACGATGTGAGGCGGGTGAACACTGAAGCTTTCTTT. This codes for CASSYDVRRVNTEAFF.

This chain uses TRBV10-3 with TRBJ2-7; 14 bases fit TRBD2. The germline CDR1 and CDR2 sequences are ENHRY and SYGVKD. V shed 6 bases, J shed 0 bases, and the junction held 4 bases outside the gene matches. The length of the CDR3 is 16 residues. The DNA for the CDR3 is TGTGCCATCAGCCCAGGACTAGCGGGAGGCTCCTACGAGCAGTACTTC. The encoded protein is CAISPGLAGGSYEQYF.

V is TRBV11-3 and J is TRBJ1-1; D unresolved. V gave up 4 bases and J gave up 4 bases, with 13 bases separating them. This CDR3 comprises 14 residues. CDR1 and CDR2 (germline): SGHNT, YENEEA. The CDR3 loop is CASSSPRRVTEAFF. For the CDR3, the DNA is TGTGCCAGCAGCTCCCCGAGGAGGGTCACTGAAGCTTTCTTT.

CDR3 coding DNA: TGTGCCAGCAGCCAAGATCTGGGGCCAACCCTAACCGGGGAGCTGTTTTTT. Protein sequence: CASSQDLGPTLTGELFF. The chain combines TRBV4-2 with TRBJ2-2; D perhaps matches TRBD1 (5 bases). Trimming pared 0 bases from V and 5 bases from J, leaving 16 bases between. The CDR3 extends over 17 amino acids. Germline assignment: CDR1 LGHNA and CDR2 YNFKEQ.

In this sample, this clone turned up a few times. This rearrangement joins TRBV6-2 or TRBV6-3 to TRBJ1-2; unclear D gene. The V end was cut by 5 bases, the J end by 8 bases, with 15 bases between. The CDR3 is 13 amino acids. CDR1 and CDR2 (germline): MNHEY, SVGEGT. This CDR3 is CASSLRGADGYTF. The CDR3 bases are TGTGCCAGCAGTCTCCGGGGAGCGGACGGCTACACCTTC.

The chain couples TRBV2 to TRBJ2-5, with D unresolved. V was clipped by 2 bases and J by 2 bases, with 12 bases between them. CDR1 is SNHLY, CDR2 FYNNEI, per germline. CDR3 length: 15 residues. The CDR3 DNA follows: TGTGCCAGCAGTGAACAGGCAGCCATACAAGAGACCCAGTACTTC. It yields the protein CASSEQAAIQETQYF.

The rearrangement uses TRBV19 and TRBJ2-1; 7 bases are shared with TRBD1. This CDR3 region has 16 residues. Germline-derived CDR1 and CDR2 are LNHDA and SQIVND (reference sequence). V shed 6 bases, J shed 0 bases, and the junction held 8 bases outside the gene matches. The CDR3 nucleotides read TGTGCCAGTAGGTCCGAACAGGGGAGCTCCTACAATGAGCAGTTCTTC. Protein sequence: CASRSEQGSSYNEQFF. Drawing the rest from reference TRBV19 and TRBJ2-1, the complete variable domain is DGGITQSPKYLFRKEGQNVTLSCEQNLNHDAMYWYRQDPGQGLRLIYYSQIVNDFQKGDIAEGYSVSREKKESFPLTVTSAQKNPTAFYLCASRSEQGSSYNEQFFGPGTRLTVL.

The chain's CDR3 is CASSFSSRRTDTQYF. The CDR3 nucleotides read TGCGCCAGCAGCTTTTCTAGCAGACGCACAGATACGCAGTATTTT. The chain couples TRBV5-1 to TRBJ2-3, with TRBD2 as a possible D gene (5 bases). This CDR3 spans 15 amino acids. Per germline, CDR1 SGHRS and CDR2 YFSETQ. V was shortened by 2 bases and J by 1 base, with 11 bases between the two germline ends. Based on the CDR3 plus reference TRBV5-1 and TRBJ2-3, the full variable domain is KAGVTQTPRYLIKTRGQQVTLSCSPISGHRSVSWYQQTPGQGLQFLFEYFSETQRNKGNFPGRFSGRQFSNSRSEMNVSTLELGDSALYLCASSFSSRRTDTQYFGPGTRLTVL.

The genes are TRBV4-3 and TRBJ2-2; 8 bases match TRBD2. The CDR3 is 17 amino acids. In germline, CDR1 is LGHNA, CDR2 YSLEER. V shed 0 bases and J 6 bases; nucleotides not matched to a gene: 9. CDR3 residues: CASSQDFPGGLAGELFF. The CDR3 coding sequence is TGCGCCAGCAGCCAAGATTTCCCGGGGGGGCTCGCCGGGGAGCTGTTTTTT.

A single count supports this clone. CDR3 in amino acids: CASSPIGNTEAFF. CDR3 nucleotide sequence: TGCGCCAGCAGCCCCATCGGGAACACTGAAGCTTTCTTT. The chain links TRBV5-1 to TRBJ1-1; no reliable D call. Germline lookup yields CDR1 SGHRS and CDR2 YFSETQ. The CDR3 contains 13 residues. V was shortened by 4 bases and J by 1 base, with 8 bases between the two germline ends.

The V and J genes are TRBV11-3 and TRBJ1-4, with D unclear. Trimming removed 6 bases at V and 5 bases at J, with 13 bases between. Germline V gene sequence: CDR1 SGHNT, CDR2 YENEEA. This CDR3 region has 14 residues. DNA of the CDR3: TGTGCCAGCAGTCACGGACGGGGAAATGAAAAACTGTTTTTT. Translated, it gives CASSHGRGNEKLFF.

CDR3 loop: CASRVAVSTDTQYF. The CDR3 DNA reads as TGTGCCAGCAGGGTAGCGGTTAGCACAGATACGCAGTATTTT. The chain recombines TRBV6-5 with TRBJ2-3; D is perhaps TRBD2 (6 bases). V lost 6 bases to trimming and J lost 0 bases, with 10 bases between them. The V gene's germline CDR1 is MNHEY and CDR2 SVGAGI. CDR3 length: 14 residues.

The rearrangement joins TRBV5-1 to TRBJ2-5; 8 bases are a match to TRBD1. Germline V gene lookup returns CDR1 SGHRS and CDR2 YFSETQ. V shed 0 bases, J shed 3 bases, and the junction held 1 base outside the gene matches. This CDR3 contains 14 residues. CDR3 protein: CASSLVQGEETQYF. The CDR3 coding sequence is TGCGCCAGCAGCTTGGTACAGGGGGAAGAGACCCAGTACTTC.

The chain recombines TRBV19 with TRBJ2-3; a possible D gene is TRBD2 (6 bases). There are 15 residues in the CDR3. V lost 3 bases and J 2 bases, leaving 12 bases between the germline ends. CDR1 is LNHDA, CDR2 SQIVND, per germline (reference sequence). In DNA, the CDR3 is TGTGCCAGTAGTATTGGCGGACTACCCACAGATACGCAGTATTTT. Translated, it gives CASSIGGLPTDTQYF.